This T cell receptor beta chain was sequenced during a study of blood T cell repertoires in COVID-19. Background on the study: Sites across the United States, Italy and Spain contributed samples from acute and convalescent COVID-19.

V was clipped by 3 bases and J by 2 bases, with 7 bases between them. CDR3 length: 13 residues. Germline CDR1 is LNHDA and CDR2 is SQIVND (reference sequence). This table comes from immunoSEQ multiplex PCR, and its TCRdb copy is limited to in-frame clones, with some not included. Seen here are about 180,000 clones, approximately 83% observed once, and the top ten hold approximately 9.9%. Sequenced: peripheral blood. This TCR came from a human donor with active or convalescent COVID-19. The donor label of this sample is uncertain. The chain combines TRBV19 with TRBJ2-5, with D possibly being TRBD2 (6 bases). The CDR3, as DNA: TGTGCCAGTAGTATGGAGGGGCAAGAGACCCAGTACTTC. Its protein is CASSMEGQETQYF.